The clone carrying this T cell receptor beta chain has just one count. Germline V CDR1 and CDR2: MNHNS, SASEGT. The CDR3 has 17 residues. V was trimmed by 2 bases and J by 4 bases, leaving 20 bases between them. This record belongs to a study of technical replicates of blood from a handful of donors. TCRdb keeps only in-frame clones here, not all; method: immunoSEQ multiplex PCR. The table includes roughly 76,000 clones, 90% to 95% detected once. The TCR sequence derives from a human donor in good health. Sequencing was performed on T cells isolated from PBMCs. The chain carries TRBV6-1 and TRBJ2-5; the D gene is possibly TRBD2 (6 bases). CDR3 region: CASSEHIWGGVGETQYF. The DNA of the CDR3 is TGTGCCAGCAGTGAACACATCTGGGGAGGTGTGGGAGAGACCCAGTACTTC.